This note documents a single TCR beta chain sequence. Its target is not known. These data originate in a study of siplizumab effects on memory and regulatory T cells. The CDR3 covers 15 residues. The J segment lost 6 bases and the V segment lost 0 bases, leaving 6 bases of the junction unmatched. The germline V gene has CDR1 SGHRS and CDR2 YFSETQ. Overall study results and limits: The naive T cell population seemed more diverse than memory cells and seemed a major contributor to the alloresponse.

Only in-frame clones appear in the TCRdb table, and some are missing; sequencing was by immunoSEQ multiplex PCR. This sample carries about 100,000 clones, approximately 94% of them seen once, and the ten largest clones take over 1%. The source of this sequence is a human donor in good health. The sequenced material came from non-Treg CD4+ T cells sorted from blood. The J gene is TRBJ2-7, the V gene TRBV5-1; 10 bases map to TRBD1. CDR3: CASSLGDRGRGEQYF. The CDR3 nucleotides read TGCGCCAGCAGCTTGGGCGACAGGGGGCGCGGCGAGCAGTACTTC. Full variable domain (remainder filled in from reference TRBV5-1 and TRBJ2-7): KAGVTQTPRYLIKTRGQQVTLSCSPISGHRSVSWYQQTPGQGLQFLFEYFSETQRNKGNFPGRFSGRQFSNSRSEMNVSTLELGDSALYLCASSLGDRGRGEQYFGPGTRLTVT.